This T cell receptor (beta chain) was sequenced during a study of T cell responses to AZD1222 COVID-19 vaccine. CDR1 and CDR2 from the germline V gene are LNHDA and SQIVND (reference sequence). V was pared by 3 bases and J by 4 bases, with 15 bases between. This CDR3 has 15 amino acids. A word on this clone: No antigen is known for it.

Findings of the study overall: CD4 TCRs covered the whole spike, strongest at regions 160-218 and 743-854. The repertoires were collected only after the peak T cell response. Clonal diversity may have been underestimated, and the donors were mostly white British, with more females than males.

TCRdb keeps only in-frame clones here, not all; method: immunoSEQ multiplex PCR. The repertoire holds 150,000 or so clones, about 91% seen once, with more than 1.2% in the top ten. Sample: peripheral blood, taken on day 0 of AZD1222 vaccination. The chain uses TRBV19 and TRBJ2-5; possibly TRBD1 or TRBD2 for D (6 bases each). The TCR sequence derives from an adult in good health. The CDR3 reads CASSMSGGGSETQYF. DNA for the CDR3: TGTGCCAGTAGTATGTCCGGGGGCGGGTCAGAGACCCAGTACTTC.